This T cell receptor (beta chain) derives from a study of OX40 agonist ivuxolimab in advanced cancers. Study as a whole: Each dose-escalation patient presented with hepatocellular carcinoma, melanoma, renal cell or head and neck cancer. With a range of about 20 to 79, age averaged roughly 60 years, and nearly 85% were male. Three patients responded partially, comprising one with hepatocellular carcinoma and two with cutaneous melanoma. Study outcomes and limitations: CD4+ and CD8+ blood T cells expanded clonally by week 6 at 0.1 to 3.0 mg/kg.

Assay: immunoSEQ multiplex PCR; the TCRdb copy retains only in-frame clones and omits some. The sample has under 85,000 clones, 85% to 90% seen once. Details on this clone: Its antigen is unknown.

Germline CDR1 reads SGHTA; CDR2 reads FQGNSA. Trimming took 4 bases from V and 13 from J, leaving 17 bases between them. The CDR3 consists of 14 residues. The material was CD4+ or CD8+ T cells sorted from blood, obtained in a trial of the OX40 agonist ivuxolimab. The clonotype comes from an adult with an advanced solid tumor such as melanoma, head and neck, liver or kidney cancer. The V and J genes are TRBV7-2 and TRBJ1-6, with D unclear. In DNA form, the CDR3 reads TGTGCCAGCAGCTCGGGAGTCATGTGGTCGCCCCTCCACTTT. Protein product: CASSSGVMWSPLHF.